The entry below gives a single TCR beta chain sequence along with its context. The entry originates in a study of shared clonotypes between healthy human individuals. Study at large: Plates per donor: three CD4 naive, three CD4 memory, two CD8 naive, one CD8 memory.

Looked up from germline, CDR1 is SNHLY and CDR2 is FYNNEI. CDR3 size: 14 residues. V shed 1 base and J 6 bases; nucleotides not matched to a gene: 5. All donors were healthy HIV-negative adults lacking recent acute infections or vaccinations. Sequencing was performed with immunoSEQ multiplex PCR; in TCRdb, only in-frame clones are kept and a portion is missing. This sample has 2.5 million or so clones; more than 80% occur once, and the top ten carry about 0.13%. Sequencing input: naive CD4+ T cells sorted from blood. Subset given: CD45RA+ positively selected. V usage is TRBV2 and J usage is TRBJ2-7; 8 bases agree with TRBD2. This TCR was recovered from a man between 18 and 29 years old in good health. CDR3 bases: TGTGCCAGCAGTGAAGGTCGGGGGGGGAGCGAGCAGTACTTC. It yields the protein CASSEGRGGSEQYF.